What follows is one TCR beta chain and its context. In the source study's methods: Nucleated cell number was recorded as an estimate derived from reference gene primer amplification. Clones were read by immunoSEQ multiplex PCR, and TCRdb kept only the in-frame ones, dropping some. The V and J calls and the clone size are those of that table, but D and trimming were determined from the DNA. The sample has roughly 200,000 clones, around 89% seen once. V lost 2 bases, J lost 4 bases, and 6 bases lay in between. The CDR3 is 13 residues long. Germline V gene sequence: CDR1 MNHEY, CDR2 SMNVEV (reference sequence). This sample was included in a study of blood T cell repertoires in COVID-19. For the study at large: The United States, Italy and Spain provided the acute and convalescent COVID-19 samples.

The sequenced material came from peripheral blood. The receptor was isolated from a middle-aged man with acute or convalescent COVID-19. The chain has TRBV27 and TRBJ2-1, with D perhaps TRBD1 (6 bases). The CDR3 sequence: CASSLQGYNEQFF. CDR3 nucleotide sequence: TGTGCCAGCAGTTTACAGGGGTACAATGAGCAGTTCTTC.